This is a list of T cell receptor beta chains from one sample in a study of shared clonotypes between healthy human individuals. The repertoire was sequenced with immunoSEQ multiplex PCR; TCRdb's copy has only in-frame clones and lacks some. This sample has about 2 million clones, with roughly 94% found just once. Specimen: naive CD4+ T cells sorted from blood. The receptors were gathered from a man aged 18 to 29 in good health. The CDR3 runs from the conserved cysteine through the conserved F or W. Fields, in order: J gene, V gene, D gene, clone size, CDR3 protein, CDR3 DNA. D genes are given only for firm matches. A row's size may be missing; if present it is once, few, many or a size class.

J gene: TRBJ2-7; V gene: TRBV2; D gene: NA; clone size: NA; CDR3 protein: CASRSLGPYEQYF; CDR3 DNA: TGTGCCAGCAGGTCACTAGGGCCCTACGAGCAGTACTTC
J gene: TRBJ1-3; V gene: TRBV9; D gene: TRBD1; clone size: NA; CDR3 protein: CASSGRQGFSGNTIYF; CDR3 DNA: TGTGCCAGCAGCGGACGACAGGGCTTCTCTGGAAACACCATATATTTT
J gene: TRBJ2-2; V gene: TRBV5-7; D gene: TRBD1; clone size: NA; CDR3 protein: CASSPGQGDGELFF; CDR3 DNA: TGTGCCAGCAGCCCGGGACAGGGGGACGGGGAGCTGTTTTTT
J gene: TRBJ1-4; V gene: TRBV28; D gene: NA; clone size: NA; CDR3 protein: CASSTGAIGEKLFF; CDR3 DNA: TGTGCCAGCAGTACAGGAGCCATAGGTGAAAAACTGTTTTTT
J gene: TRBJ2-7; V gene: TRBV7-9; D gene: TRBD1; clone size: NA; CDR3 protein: CASSLAPAGGGYEQYF; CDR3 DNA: TGTGCCAGCAGCTTAGCGCCGGCAGGGGGTGGATACGAGCAGTACTTC
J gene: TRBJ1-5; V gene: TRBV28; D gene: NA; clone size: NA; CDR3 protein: CASSTSPGSLQPQHF; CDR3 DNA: TGTGCCAGCAGTACCTCCCCCGGGTCTCTTCAGCCCCAGCATTTT
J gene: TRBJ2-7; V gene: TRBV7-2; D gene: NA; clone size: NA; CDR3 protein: CASSVASYEQYF; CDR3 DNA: TGTGCCAGCAGCGTGGCGTCCTACGAGCAGTACTTC
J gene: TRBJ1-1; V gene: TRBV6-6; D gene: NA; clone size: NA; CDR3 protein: CASTITRLNTEAFF; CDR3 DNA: TGTGCCAGCACTATCACGAGGCTGAACACTGAAGCTTTCTTT
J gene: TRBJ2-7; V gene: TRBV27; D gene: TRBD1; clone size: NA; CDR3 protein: CASREWGQESYEQYF; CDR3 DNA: TGTGCCAGCAGGGAGTGGGGACAGGAGTCCTACGAGCAGTACTTC
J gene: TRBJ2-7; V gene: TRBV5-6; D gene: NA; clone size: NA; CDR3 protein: CASSWGAGPDPYEQYF; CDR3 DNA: TGTGCCAGCAGCTGGGGGGCAGGGCCCGATCCCTACGAGCAGTACTTC
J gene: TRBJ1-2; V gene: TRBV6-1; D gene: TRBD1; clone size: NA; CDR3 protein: CASSGGTGIYGYTF; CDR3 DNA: TGTGCCAGCAGTGGAGGGACAGGGATCTATGGCTACACCTTC
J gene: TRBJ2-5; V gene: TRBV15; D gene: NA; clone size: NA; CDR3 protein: CATSRDQTETQYF; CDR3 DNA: TGTGCCACCAGCAGAGACCAGACAGAGACCCAGTACTTC
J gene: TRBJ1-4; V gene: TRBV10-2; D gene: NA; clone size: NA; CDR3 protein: CASSESRQGQGKLFF; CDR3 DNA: TGCGCCAGCAGTGAGTCGAGGCAGGGGCAAGGAAAACTGTTTTTT
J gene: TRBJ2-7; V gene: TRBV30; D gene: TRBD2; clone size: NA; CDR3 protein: CAWTSGSYEQYF; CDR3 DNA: TGTGCCTGGACTAGCGGGAGCTACGAGCAGTACTTC
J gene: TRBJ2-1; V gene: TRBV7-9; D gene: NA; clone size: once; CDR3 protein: CASSLLRQPLEQFF; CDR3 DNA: TGTGCCAGCAGCTTACTCCGGCAGCCCTTGGAGCAGTTCTTC
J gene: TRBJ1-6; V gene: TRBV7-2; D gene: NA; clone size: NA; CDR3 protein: CASSLGPGGNSPLHF; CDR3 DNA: TGTGCCAGCAGCTTAGGCCCGGGTGGAAATTCACCCCTCCACTTT
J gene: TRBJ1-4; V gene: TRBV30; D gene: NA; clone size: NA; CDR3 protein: CAWSRQSNEKLFF; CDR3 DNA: TGTGCCTGGAGTAGGCAGTCTAATGAAAAACTGTTTTTT
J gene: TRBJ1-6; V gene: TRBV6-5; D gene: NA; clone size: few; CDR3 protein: CASAGASGSPLHF; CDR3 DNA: TGTGCCAGCGCCGGGGCGAGCGGTTCACCCCTCCACTTT
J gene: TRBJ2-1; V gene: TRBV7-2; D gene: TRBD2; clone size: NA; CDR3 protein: CASSATSGRNNEQFF; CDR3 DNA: TGTGCCAGCAGCGCCACTAGCGGGAGAAACAATGAGCAGTTCTTC
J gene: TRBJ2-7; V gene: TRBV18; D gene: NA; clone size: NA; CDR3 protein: CASNQGGFSYEQYF; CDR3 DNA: TGTGCCAGCAACCAGGGTGGCTTTTCCTACGAGCAGTACTTC
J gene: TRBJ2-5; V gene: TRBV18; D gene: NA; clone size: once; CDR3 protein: CASSPPIRGGETQYF; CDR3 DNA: TGTGCCAGCTCACCACCGATCAGGGGAGGAGAGACCCAGTACTTC
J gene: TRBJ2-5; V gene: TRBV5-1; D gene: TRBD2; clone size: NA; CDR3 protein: CAGSLGLAAKETQYF; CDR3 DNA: TGCGCCGGCAGCTTGGGACTAGCGGCCAAAGAGACCCAGTACTTC
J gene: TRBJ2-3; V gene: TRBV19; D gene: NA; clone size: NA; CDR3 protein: CASSIRETAPDTQYF; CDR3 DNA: TGTGCCAGTAGTATCAGGGAGACGGCCCCGGATACGCAGTATTTT
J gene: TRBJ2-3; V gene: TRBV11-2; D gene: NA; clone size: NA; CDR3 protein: CASSHWGRITDTQYF; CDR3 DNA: TGTGCCAGCAGCCATTGGGGGAGGATCACAGATACGCAGTATTTT
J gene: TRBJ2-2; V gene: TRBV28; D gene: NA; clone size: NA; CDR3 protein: CASSEGGTGGELFF; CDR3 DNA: TGTGCCAGCAGTGAGGGTGGGACCGGCGGGGAGCTGTTTTTT
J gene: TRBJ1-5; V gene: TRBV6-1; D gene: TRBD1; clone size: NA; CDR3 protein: CASSGQGSQPQHF; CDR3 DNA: TGTGCCAGCAGCGGACAGGGGAGTCAGCCCCAGCATTTT
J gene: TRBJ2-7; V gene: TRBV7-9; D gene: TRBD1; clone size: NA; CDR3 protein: CASSPGTAEQYF; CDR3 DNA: TGTGCCAGCAGCCCCGGGACAGCCGAGCAGTACTTC
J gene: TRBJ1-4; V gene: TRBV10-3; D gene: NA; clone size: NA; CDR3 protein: CAISDSLDPNEKLFF; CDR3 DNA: TGTGCCATCAGTGACAGTTTGGACCCTAATGAAAAACTGTTTTTT
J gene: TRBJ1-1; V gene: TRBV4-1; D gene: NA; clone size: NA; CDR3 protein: CASSQSGQRFGTEAFF; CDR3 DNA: TGCGCCAGCAGCCAGAGCGGACAGAGGTTTGGCACTGAAGCTTTCTTT
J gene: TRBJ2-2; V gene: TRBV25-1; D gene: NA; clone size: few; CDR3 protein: CASSGQAGGFGELFF; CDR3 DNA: TGTGCCAGCAGTGGTCAGGCTGGTGGCTTCGGGGAGCTGTTTTTT
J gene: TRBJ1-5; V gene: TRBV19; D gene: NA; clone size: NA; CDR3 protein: CATRDVGSNQPQHF; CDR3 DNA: TGTGCCACCCGGGATGTGGGAAGCAATCAGCCCCAGCATTTT